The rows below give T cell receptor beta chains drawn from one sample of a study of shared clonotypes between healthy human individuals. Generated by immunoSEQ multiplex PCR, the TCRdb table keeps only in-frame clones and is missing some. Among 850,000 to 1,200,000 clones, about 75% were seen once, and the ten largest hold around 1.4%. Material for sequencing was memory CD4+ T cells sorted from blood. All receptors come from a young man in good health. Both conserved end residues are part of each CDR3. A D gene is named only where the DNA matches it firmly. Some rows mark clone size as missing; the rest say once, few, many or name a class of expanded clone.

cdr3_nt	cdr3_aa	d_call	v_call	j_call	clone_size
TGTGCCAGCAGCCGTAAGGACAGGAACACTGAAGCTTTCTTT	CASSRKDRNTEAFF	.	TRBV11-3	TRBJ1-1	few
TGCGCCAGCAGTTTGACTAGCGGGGGTTCCCGGGATACGCAGTATTTT	CASSLTSGGSRDTQYF	TRBD2	TRBV5-1	TRBJ2-3	.
TGCGCCAGCAGCCAAGATCGGTCAGGGCGGTCTGGAAACACCATATATTTT	CASSQDRSGRSGNTIYF	.	TRBV4-1	TRBJ1-3	.
TGCGCCAGCAGCGGGTCCCTCGGAAATTCACCCCTCCACTTT	CASSGSLGNSPLHF	.	TRBV10-1	TRBJ1-6	.
TGTGCCAGCAGCCCCGCTGACCAGGGCCGCTATGGCTACACCTTC	CASSPADQGRYGYTF	.	TRBV7-2	TRBJ1-2	.
TGTGCCAGCAGCTTAGGCGGGACTGGGTACACAGATACGCAGTATTTT	CASSLGGTGYTDTQYF	.	TRBV7-2	TRBJ2-3	.
TGTGCCAGTAGTATAGACCATGGACAGGTGCATCAGCCCCAGCATTTT	CASSIDHGQVHQPQHF	TRBD1	TRBV19	TRBJ1-5	.
TGTGCCAGCAGTGCGGGCAGGGCCCAAAATCAGCCCCAGCATTTT	CASSAGRAQNQPQHF	.	TRBV6-6	TRBJ1-5	.
TGTGCATCCCGGGGCGGGGGAACTCAAGAGACCCAGTACTTC	CASRGGGTQETQYF	TRBD2	TRBV10-3	TRBJ2-5	few
TGCGCCAGCAGTGAGCGACCTCGGACTAGTAGAGAGACCCAGTACTTC	CASSERPRTSRETQYF	TRBD2	TRBV10-1	TRBJ2-5	.
TGTGCCAGCAGTGTAAACACAGATACGCAGTATTTT	CASSVNTDTQYF	.	TRBV6-1	TRBJ2-3	.
TGTGCCACCAGCAGGGGGGGTACAGGGGACGAGCAGTACTTC	CATSRGGTGDEQYF	.	TRBV15	TRBJ2-7	few
TGTGCCAGCAGTTTTCGGGACAGGGCGGGGGAGCAGTACTTC	CASSFRDRAGEQYF	TRBD1	TRBV28	TRBJ2-7	.
TGTGCCAGCAGTGTTACGGGAGGGCCAAGAGATACGCAGTATTTT	CASSVTGGPRDTQYF	TRBD2	TRBV6-4	TRBJ2-3	few
TGTGCCAGCAGCATAACAGGCGTTAACACTGAAGCTTTCTTT	CASSITGVNTEAFF	.	TRBV13	TRBJ1-1	.
TGTGCCAGCAGCTTGCCGGGACAGACCTTTTCGAACACCGGGGAGCTGTTTTTT	CASSLPGQTFSNTGELFF	TRBD1	TRBV7-9	TRBJ2-2	.
TGTGCCAGTAGGAGGGAGTCTAGCGTGAGTGAGCAGTTCTTC	CASRRESSVSEQFF	.	TRBV19	TRBJ2-1	.
TGTGCCAGCAGTTACTCGGGGACAGGGCCATATCCCCATGTCTTT	CASSYSGTGPYPHVF	TRBD1	TRBV6-5	TRBJ1-1	.
TGTGCCAGCCGTTCGGGAACCGGTGGCTACACCTTC	CASRSGTGGYTF	.	TRBV28	TRBJ1-2	.
TGCAGCGTCATCGTGAACACTGAAGCTTTCTTT	CSVIVNTEAFF	.	TRBV20-1	TRBJ1-1	few
TGTGCCAGCTCACCATCAGGAAGGACCTACGAGCAGTACTTC	CASSPSGRTYEQYF	.	TRBV18	TRBJ2-7	.
TGTGCCAGCAGCTCTAGGACAGAATCCTACGAGCAGTACTTC	CASSSRTESYEQYF	.	TRBV7-6	TRBJ2-7	.
TGTGCCAGTACCAATCCCGGGACTTCCAAGAGCAATCAGCCCCAGCATTTT	CASTNPGTSKSNQPQHF	.	TRBV19	TRBJ1-5	.
TGTGCCAGCAGCCTAGGGACTAGCGGGGGGGTGAGGGAGCAGTACTTC	CASSLGTSGGVREQYF	TRBD2	TRBV5-4	TRBJ2-7	few
TGTGCCAGCAGCCCGGGACAGGGCGGGAATGAGCAGTTCTTC	CASSPGQGGNEQFF	TRBD1	TRBV5-4	TRBJ2-1	.
TGTGCCAGCAGCTCACAGGGGTCTGGAAACACCATATATTTT	CASSSQGSGNTIYF	TRBD1	TRBV5-4	TRBJ1-3	.
TGTGCCAGCAGTGAGTTACAGGGGTACGAGCAGTACTTC	CASSELQGYEQYF	TRBD1	TRBV2	TRBJ2-7	.
TGTGCCGCCGCCCATGGCGGGAGTTTGGATGAGCAGTTCTTC	CAAAHGGSLDEQFF	TRBD2	TRBV6-1	TRBJ2-1	few
TGTGCCAGCAGGGACCCAAATATTAATGAGCAGTTCTTC	CASRDPNINEQFF	.	TRBV6-6	TRBJ2-1	.
TGTGCCAGCAGTTGGACAGACCAAGAGACCCAGTACTTC	CASSWTDQETQYF	.	TRBV2	TRBJ2-5	once
TGTGCCAGCAGCTTAAATGGTGAGACCCAGTACTTC	CASSLNGETQYF	.	TRBV11-3	TRBJ2-5	.
TGTGCCTGGAGCGGGGCCCAATACAATGAGCAGTTCTTC	CAWSGAQYNEQFF	.	TRBV30	TRBJ2-1	.
TGTGCCATCAGTGAGTCGCCCCAGGGGAATGAGCAGTTCTTC	CAISESPQGNEQFF	.	TRBV10-3	TRBJ2-1	.
TGTGCCAGCAGTTCCCCGGCAGGGTCAGCTAACTATGGCTACACCTTC	CASSSPAGSANYGYTF	.	TRBV28	TRBJ1-2	.
TGCGCCAGCAGCTCGACCCAGGGCCTAGGGGGCACAGATACGCAGTATTTT	CASSSTQGLGGTDTQYF	.	TRBV5-1	TRBJ2-3	.
TGTGCCAGCAGTTTTGAGGGACGACGACAAGAGACCCAGTACTTC	CASSFEGRRQETQYF	.	TRBV28	TRBJ2-5	.
TGTGCCAGCAGCTCTCCCGGGACCCCTTATACGCAGTATTTT	CASSSPGTPYTQYF	.	TRBV7-6	TRBJ2-3	.
TGCGCCAGCAGCCTAACCGGGACAGGGAAATACTATGGCTACACCTTC	CASSLTGTGKYYGYTF	TRBD1	TRBV4-3	TRBJ1-2	.
TGCAGCGTTAGTTCCGGATTCCAAGAGACCCAGTACTTC	CSVSSGFQETQYF	.	TRBV29-1	TRBJ2-5	few
TGCGCCAGCAGCCAAGGTCTACAGAGTACCTACGAGCAGTACTTC	CASSQGLQSTYEQYF	.	TRBV4-1	TRBJ2-7	.
TGTGCCAGCAGGCTAGACAGCTCCTATAATTCACCCCTCCACTTT	CASRLDSSYNSPLHF	.	TRBV21-1	TRBJ1-6	.
TGCGCCAGCAGCTTGACAGGGGCGAGCAATCAGCCCCAGCATTTT	CASSLTGASNQPQHF	TRBD1	TRBV5-1	TRBJ1-5	.
TGTGCCAGCAGTTACCTGGGGGACGAGCAGTACTTC	CASSYLGDEQYF	.	TRBV6-5	TRBJ2-7	.
TGCGCCAGCAGCCAACCCGGACAGACGGTGGGAAACACCATATATTTT	CASSQPGQTVGNTIYF	.	TRBV4-1	TRBJ1-3	.
TGTGCCAGCAGCCCCGGTGCTTTCTATGGCTACACCTTC	CASSPGAFYGYTF	.	TRBV11-2	TRBJ1-2	.
TGTGCCAGCAGCTTTCAGGGGACTAGCACAGATACGCAGTATTTT	CASSFQGTSTDTQYF	.	TRBV5-6	TRBJ2-3	.
TGCGCCAGCAGCTTGGCCGGGCTAGCGGGAGCGCAAGGTACGCAGTATTTT	CASSLAGLAGAQGTQYF	TRBD2	TRBV5-1	TRBJ2-3	.
TGTGCCAGCAGACCGGGACAGGGTATTATCGGCTACACCTTC	CASRPGQGIIGYTF	TRBD1	TRBV7-8	TRBJ1-2	.
TGTGCCAGCAGCGTAAAACCTGTAGCGGGGGGGCAAGAGACCCAGTACTTC	CASSVKPVAGGQETQYF	TRBD2	TRBV9	TRBJ2-5	.
TGTGCCAGCAGCTTAGGAGGGCCCCTCTACAATGAGCAGTTCTTC	CASSLGGPLYNEQFF	.	TRBV11-2	TRBJ2-1	.
TGTGCCAGCAGGAGGGACCGAGCCTACAATGAGCAGTTCTTC	CASRRDRAYNEQFF	.	TRBV6-5	TRBJ2-1	.
TGTGCCACCCTCCTCCAGGGGCTTGAGCCCCAGCATTTT	CATLLQGLEPQHF	.	TRBV19	TRBJ1-5	.
TGTGCCAGCAGCCCTGGACAGGGGCCTTCCCAAGGCTACACCTTC	CASSPGQGPSQGYTF	TRBD1	TRBV5-4	TRBJ1-2	.
TGTGCCACCAGCAGAGACCTCCTAGTAGCTTTCTTT	CATSRDLLVAFF	.	TRBV15	TRBJ1-1	.
TGCGCCAGCAGCCAAAGGCATCTAAGTACCTACGAGCAGTACTTC	CASSQRHLSTYEQYF	.	TRBV4-3	TRBJ2-7	.
TGTGCCAGCAGTTTACTACCGGGACAGGGGAATGAAAAACTGTTTTTT	CASSLLPGQGNEKLFF	TRBD1	TRBV28	TRBJ1-4	.